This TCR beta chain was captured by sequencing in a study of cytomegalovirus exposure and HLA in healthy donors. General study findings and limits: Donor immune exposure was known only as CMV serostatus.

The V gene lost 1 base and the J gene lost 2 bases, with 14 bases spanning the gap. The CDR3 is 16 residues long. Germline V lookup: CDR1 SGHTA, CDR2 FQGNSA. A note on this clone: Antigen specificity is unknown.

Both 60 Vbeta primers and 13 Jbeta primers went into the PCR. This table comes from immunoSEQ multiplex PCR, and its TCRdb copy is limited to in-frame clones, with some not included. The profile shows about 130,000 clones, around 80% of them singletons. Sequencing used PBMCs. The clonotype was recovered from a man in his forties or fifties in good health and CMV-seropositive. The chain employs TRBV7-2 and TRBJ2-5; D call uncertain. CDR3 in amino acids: CASSLDSGSGQETQYF. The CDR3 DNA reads TGTGCCAGCAGCTTAGATAGTGGGTCGGGTCAAGAGACCCAGTACTTC.